These T cell receptor beta chains were read from a single sample in a study of T cell changes during pregnancy in multiple sclerosis. The repertoire was sequenced with immunoSEQ multiplex PCR; TCRdb's copy has only in-frame clones and lacks some. The table lists fewer than 95,000 clones, 90% to 95% of them singletons. The source was peripheral blood, collected in the first trimester of pregnancy. These receptors originate from a female donor in good health, enrolled as a control in a pregnancy study. The CDR3 runs from the conserved cysteine through the conserved F or W. The D gene is left open where the match is weak. A row's size may be missing; if present it is once, few, many or a size class.

.,TRBV4-1,TRBD2,TRBJ2-7,TGCGCCAGCAGCCAAGAAGGAGTCGCAGCGGGAGAGGCCTACGAGCAGTACTTC,CASSQEGVAAGEAYEQYF
.,TRBV11-2,TRBD2,TRBJ2-1,TGTGCCAGCAGCTCGACTAGCGGGAGGGCCAATGAGCAGTTCTTC,CASSSTSGRANEQFF
.,TRBV27,TRBD2,TRBJ2-2,TGTGCCAGCAGTTTGGGACTAGCGGGAGACCTCGCGAACACCGGGGAGCTGTTTTTT,CASSLGLAGDLANTGELFF
.,TRBV19,TRBD1,TRBJ2-3,TGTGCCAGTAGTATTGGGTCTTGGACAGGACCAGATACGCAGTATTTT,CASSIGSWTGPDTQYF
.,TRBV11-2,TRBD1,TRBJ2-5,TGTGCCAGCAGCCTACAGGGGGCAGGGGAGACCCAGTACTTC,CASSLQGAGETQYF
.,TRBV4-1,TRBD2,TRBJ2-3,TGCGCCAGCAGCCAAGACTCCCGGGAGGGCCGGGCAGATACGCAGTATTTT,CASSQDSREGRADTQYF
.,TRBV29-1,TRBD2,TRBJ2-3,TGCAGCGTTGAAGATCTAAGGCCTAGCGGGAGTGCAGATACGCAGTATTTT,CSVEDLRPSGSADTQYF
once,TRBV11-2,TRBD1,TRBJ2-3,TGTGCCAGCGGAAACACAGGGGGCGCAGATACGCAGTATTTT,CASGNTGGADTQYF
.,TRBV29-1,.,TRBJ2-3,TGCAGCGTTGATGGTGAACACACAGATACGCAGTATTTT,CSVDGEHTDTQYF
.,TRBV5-4,.,TRBJ2-2,TGTGCCAGCAGCGGAGGGGGGGATCTGTCCGGGGAGCTGTTTTTT,CASSGGGDLSGELFF
.,TRBV28,.,TRBJ2-1,TGTGCCAGCAGTTTATCCATTCCCAGCTCCTACAATGAGCAGTTCTTC,CASSLSIPSSYNEQFF
.,TRBV5-1,TRBD1,TRBJ2-7,TGCGCCAGCAGCCCCACAGGGGGCGGGTACGAGCAGTACTTC,CASSPTGGGYEQYF
once,TRBV2,TRBD2,TRBJ2-1,TGTGCCAGCACTAGCGGGAGGTACAATGAGCAGTTCTTC,CASTSGRYNEQFF
.,TRBV2,TRBD2,TRBJ2-1,TGTGCCAGCTCTGACCTAGCGGGGACCTGCTTCTTC,CASSDLAGTCFF
once,TRBV4-2,TRBD1,TRBJ1-4,TGTGCCAGCAGCCCCTCAACAGGGGTTGAAAAACTGTTTTTT,CASSPSTGVEKLFF
few,TRBV29-1,TRBD1,TRBJ1-1,TGCAGCGTTGTTGACAGGGGGCGGGACACTGAAGCTTTCTTT,CSVVDRGRDTEAFF
.,TRBV7-2,TRBD2,TRBJ2-1,TGTGCCAGCAGCTCGGGACTAGTCAATGAGCAGTTCTTC,CASSSGLVNEQFF
.,TRBV5-1,TRBD2,TRBJ2-7,TGCGCCAGCAGCGTAGGGACTAACCGATACGAGCAGTACTTC,CASSVGTNRYEQYF
once,TRBV5-1,.,TRBJ1-2,TGCGCCAGCAGCTTGGCACAGGCTGACTATGGCTACACCTTC,CASSLAQADYGYTF
.,TRBV5-1,.,TRBJ2-1,TGCGCCAGCAGCTTTGGAGGAGGCTACAATGAGCAGTTCTTC,CASSFGGGYNEQFF
.,TRBV5-1,TRBD1,TRBJ2-2,TGCGCCAGCAGCTTGGCCATGGGGGACAGTACCGGGGAGCTGTTTTTT,CASSLAMGDSTGELFF
.,TRBV10-3,TRBD1,TRBJ1-1,TGTGCCATCCGTCAGGGGGGAGGTCCTCCTGAAGCTTTCTTT,CAIRQGGGPPEAFF
once,TRBV4-2,TRBD1,TRBJ2-3,TGTGCCAGCAGCCAAGTAGGACAGGGGGCAACAGATACGCAGTATTTT,CASSQVGQGATDTQYF
.,TRBV6-1,TRBD1,TRBJ2-7,TGTGCCAGCAGTGAAGGGACAGGGGGCGGACACGAGCAGTACTTC,CASSEGTGGGHEQYF
.,TRBV4-2,TRBD2,TRBJ2-3,TGTGCCAGCAGCCACCTTAGCGGGAGGGTGGCAGATACGCAGTATTTT,CASSHLSGRVADTQYF